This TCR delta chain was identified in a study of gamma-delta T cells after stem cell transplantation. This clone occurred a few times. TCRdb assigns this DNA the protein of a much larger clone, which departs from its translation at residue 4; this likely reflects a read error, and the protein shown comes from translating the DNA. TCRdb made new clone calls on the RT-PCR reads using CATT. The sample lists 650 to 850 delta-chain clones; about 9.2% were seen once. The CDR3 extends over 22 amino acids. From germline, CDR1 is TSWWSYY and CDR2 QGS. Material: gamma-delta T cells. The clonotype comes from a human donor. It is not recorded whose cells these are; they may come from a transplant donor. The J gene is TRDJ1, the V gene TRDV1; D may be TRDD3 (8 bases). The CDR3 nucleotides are TGTGCTCTTGTGGAACCCTACTTCCTAACCGGGGGATATGGAGGTTACACCGATAAACTCATCTTT. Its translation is CALVEPYFLTGGYGGYTDKLIF.